This T cell receptor (beta chain) was observed in a study of cytomegalovirus exposure and HLA in healthy donors. On this clone itself: Its antigen is unidentified.

The PCR had 60 Vbeta and 13 Jbeta primers. The assay was immunoSEQ multiplex PCR, and TCRdb's table has in-frame clones only and misses some. The repertoire table contains just over 200,000 clones. Study findings and constraints: One variant, a missense change in DCLRE1C, was linked in a later analysis to TCR beta V- and J-gene trimming. Several top significant clusters appeared, in a later analysis, to be linked to common viral pathogens.

V dropped 5 bases and J dropped 4 bases, with 12 bases sitting between them. The CDR3 consists of 14 residues. CDR1 and CDR2 from the germline V gene are LNHDA and SQIVND (reference sequence). V usage is TRBV19 and J usage is TRBJ2-1; possible D gene TRBD2, 6 bases. Sequencing input: PBMCs. The sequence came from a girl aged 2-10 years in good health and CMV-seropositive. CDR3 nucleotides: TGTGCCAGTAGTGCGATGGACTATTACAATGAGCAGTTCTTC. Encoded protein: CASSAMDYYNEQFF.